The T cell receptor beta chain described here comes from a study of cytomegalovirus exposure and HLA in healthy donors. At the level of the study: An earlier analysis found some 120 million unique TCR beta sequences from approximately 170 million T cells.

Regarding the study as a whole: The authors enumerated some 160 TCR beta chains as linked to cytomegalovirus. Diagnosis of cytomegalovirus status made by the classifier reportedly showed high specificity and sensitivity.

On this clone: Its specificity is not known.

The CDR3 totals 15 residues. CDR1 and CDR2 (germline): SGHAT, FQNNGV. The V and J ends lost 0 bases and 2 bases respectively, with 8 bases between them. PCR involved 60 Vbeta and 13 Jbeta primers. Measured with immunoSEQ multiplex PCR; TCRdb has only the in-frame clones, and not every one. The sample has over 150,000 clones; around 69% are singletons. The TCR sequence derives from a woman aged 25 to 39 in good health and CMV-seronegative. V and J are TRBV11-2 and TRBJ1-5; D remains ambiguous. Material for sequencing was PBMCs. CDR3 DNA sequence: TGTGCCAGCAGCTTAGATTGGGCAGGCAATCAGCCCCAGCATTTT. It codes for CASSLDWAGNQPQHF.